Shown below are 10 T cell receptor beta chains from a single sample sequenced in a study of T-cell reconstitution after alpha-beta-depleted transplantation in children. A TCRbeta library incorporating unique molecular identifiers was prepared. TCRdb used MiXCR to reprocess the PCR reads, holding one entry per CDR3 protein. Here the sample spans roughly 200,000 distinct CDR3 sequences, approximately 8.4% being singletons. The material sequenced was PBMCs, mostly from graft donor cells, taken 360 days after TCRalphabeta/CD19-depleted stem cell transplant. All receptors derive from a male patient aged 2-9 years who had a stem cell transplant for acute myeloid leukemia, so the T cells may come from the graft donor.

The chain employs TRBV6-1 and TRBJ1-1, with D possibly being TRBD1 (6 bases). CDR1 is MNHNS, CDR2 SASEGT, per germline. The CDR3 is made up of 16 amino acids. V was trimmed by 1 base and J by 0 bases, leaving 12 bases between them. In nucleotides, the CDR3 is TGTGCCAGCAGTGAAGACGGACAGTACATGAACACTGAAGCTTTCTTT. This encodes CASSEDGQYMNTEAFF.

This clonotype showed up just a few times. V gene TRBV7-3 combines with J gene TRBJ1-5; the D gene is possibly TRBD1 (6 bases). The germline V gene encodes CDR1 SGHTA and CDR2 FQGTGA. The V and J ends lost 0 bases and 4 bases respectively, with 10 bases between them. This CDR3 is built from 15 residues. The chain's CDR3 is CASSLTGGANQPQHF. The CDR3, as DNA: TGTGCCAGCAGCTTAACTGGGGGCGCGAATCAGCCCCAGCATTTT.

The chain links TRBV11-1 to TRBJ2-1; TRBD2 matches 11 bases. Germline CDR1 is SGHAT and CDR2 is FQDESV (reference sequence). Trimming cost V 4 bases and J 9 bases; bases outside gene matches: 23. The CDR3 consists of 20 residues. CDR3 residues: CASSSYSGTTSGGLMGEQFF. CDR3 sequence (DNA): TGTGCCAGCAGCTCATACTCCGGGACTACTAGCGGGGGACTGATGGGTGAGCAGTTCTTC.

In this sample, this clonotype turned up a few times. The V and J genes are TRBV5-6 and TRBJ2-7, with D unclear. Germline assignment: CDR1 SGHDT and CDR2 YYEEEE. The CDR3 is 12 residues long. Between the trimmed V and J ends, which lost 7 bases and 2 bases, there was a span of 10 bases. CDR3 nucleotide sequence: TGTGCCAGCTCGGTCGGACCCTACGAGCAGTACGTC. Encoded protein: CASSVGPYEQYV.

This clonotype occurred many times. V is TRBV12-3 or TRBV12-4 and J is TRBJ2-5; the match to TRBD2 covers 7 bases. The CDR3 loop spans 11 amino acids. For the CDR3, the DNA is TGTGCAGCCGGGACTAAGGAGACCCAGTACTTC. Its protein is CAAGTKETQYF.

There are many counts of this clonotype. The chain links TRBV3-1 to TRBJ2-1; 7 bases are a match to TRBD2. The length of the CDR3 is 13 residues. CDR1 and CDR2 from the germline V gene are LGHDT and YNNKEL (reference sequence). The J segment lost 12 bases and the V segment lost 2 bases, leaving 7 bases of the junction unmatched. CDR3 DNA sequence: TGTGCCAGCAGCCAACGAGCGGGAAAAGGGCAGTTCTTC. This sequence encodes CASSQRAGKGQFF.

This clonotype was seen a few times. The gene calls are TRBV4-1 and TRBJ1-5, with D unclear. In germline, CDR1 is MGHRA, CDR2 YSYEKL. The CDR3 spans 20 residues. Trimming shortened V by 0 bases and J by 2 bases, and 23 bases separated the two germline ends. DNA for the CDR3: TGCGCCAGCAGCCAAGATATCCGCCAGTCAAGTGATAGCGGCAATCAGCCCCAGCATTTT. This encodes CASSQDIRQSSDSGNQPQHF.

The rearrangement joins TRBV18 to TRBJ2-1; D possibly corresponds to TRBD2 (6 bases). Germline V gene lookup returns CDR1 KGHSH and CDR2 LQKENI. Trimming shortened V by 8 bases and J by 4 bases, and 15 bases separated the two germline ends. CDR3 length: 14 residues. The CDR3 spells CASQTRDLYNEQFF. CDR3 DNA: TGTGCCAGCCAAACGCGGGACTTATACAATGAGCAGTTCTTC. Full variable domain (rest looked up from reference TRBV18 and TRBJ2-1): NAGVMQNPRHLVRRRGQEARLRCSPMKGHSHVYWYRQLPEEGLKFMVYLQKENIIDESGMPKERFSAEFPKEGPSILRIQQVVRGDSAAYFCASQTRDLYNEQFFGPGTRLTVL.

J is TRBJ2-5 and V is TRBV5-1; the match to TRBD2 covers 9 bases. After removal of 4 bases from V and 5 bases from J, the junction contained 6 bases not matched to a gene. The CDR3 has 14 amino acids. From germline, CDR1 is SGHRS and CDR2 YFSETQ. The CDR3: CASSQTSGRETQYF. CDR3 bases: TGCGCCAGCAGCCAGACTAGCGGCCGGGAGACCCAGTACTTC.

This clonotype appeared many times. The V and J genes are TRBV5-6 and TRBJ1-5; D not resolved. The V end was cut by 0 bases, the J end by 3 bases, with 10 bases between. The CDR3 is made up of 15 amino acids. Germline-derived CDR1 and CDR2 are SGHDT and YYEEEE. CDR3 region: CASSLGHQANQPQHF. As DNA, the CDR3 is TGTGCCAGCAGCTTGGGACATCAGGCCAATCAGCCCCAGCATTTT.